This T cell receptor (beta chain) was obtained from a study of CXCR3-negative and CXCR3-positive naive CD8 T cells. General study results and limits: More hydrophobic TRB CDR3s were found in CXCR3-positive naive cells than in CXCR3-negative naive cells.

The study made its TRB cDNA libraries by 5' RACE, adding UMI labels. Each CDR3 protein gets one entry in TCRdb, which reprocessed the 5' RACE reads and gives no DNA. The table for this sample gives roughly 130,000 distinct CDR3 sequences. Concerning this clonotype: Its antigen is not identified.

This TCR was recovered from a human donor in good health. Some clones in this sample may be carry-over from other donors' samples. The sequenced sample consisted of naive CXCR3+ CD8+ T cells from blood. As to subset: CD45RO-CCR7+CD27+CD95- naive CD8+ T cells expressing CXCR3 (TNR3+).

CDR3 sequence: CSARDWQGLLPGYTF. The V and J genes are TRBV20-1 and TRBJ1-2; without DNA, the TCRdb call of TRBD1 cannot be checked. The germline CDR1 and CDR2 sequences are DFQATT and SNEGSKA (reference sequence). The CDR3 sequence is 15 residues long.